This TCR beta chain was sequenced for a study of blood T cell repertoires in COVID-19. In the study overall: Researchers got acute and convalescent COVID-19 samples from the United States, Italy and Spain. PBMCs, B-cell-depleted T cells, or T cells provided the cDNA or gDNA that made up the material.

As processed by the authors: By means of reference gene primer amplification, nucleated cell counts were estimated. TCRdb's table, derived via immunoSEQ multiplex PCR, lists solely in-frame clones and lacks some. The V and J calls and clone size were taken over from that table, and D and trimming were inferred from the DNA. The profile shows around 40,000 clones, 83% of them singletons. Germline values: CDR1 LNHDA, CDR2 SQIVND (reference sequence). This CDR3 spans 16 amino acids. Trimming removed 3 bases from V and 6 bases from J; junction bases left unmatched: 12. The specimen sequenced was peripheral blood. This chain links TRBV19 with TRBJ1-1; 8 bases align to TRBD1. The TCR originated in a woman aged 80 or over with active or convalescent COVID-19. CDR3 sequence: CASSIGTGSFVSEAFF. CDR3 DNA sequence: TGTGCCAGTAGTATCGGGACAGGTAGTTTTGTTTCTGAAGCTTTCTTT. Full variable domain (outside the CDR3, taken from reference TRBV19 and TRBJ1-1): DGGITQSPKYLFRKEGQNVTLSCEQNLNHDAMYWYRQDPGQGLRLIYYSQIVNDFQKGDIAEGYSVSREKKESFPLTVTSAQKNPTAFYLCASSIGTGSFVSEAFFGQGTRLTVV.